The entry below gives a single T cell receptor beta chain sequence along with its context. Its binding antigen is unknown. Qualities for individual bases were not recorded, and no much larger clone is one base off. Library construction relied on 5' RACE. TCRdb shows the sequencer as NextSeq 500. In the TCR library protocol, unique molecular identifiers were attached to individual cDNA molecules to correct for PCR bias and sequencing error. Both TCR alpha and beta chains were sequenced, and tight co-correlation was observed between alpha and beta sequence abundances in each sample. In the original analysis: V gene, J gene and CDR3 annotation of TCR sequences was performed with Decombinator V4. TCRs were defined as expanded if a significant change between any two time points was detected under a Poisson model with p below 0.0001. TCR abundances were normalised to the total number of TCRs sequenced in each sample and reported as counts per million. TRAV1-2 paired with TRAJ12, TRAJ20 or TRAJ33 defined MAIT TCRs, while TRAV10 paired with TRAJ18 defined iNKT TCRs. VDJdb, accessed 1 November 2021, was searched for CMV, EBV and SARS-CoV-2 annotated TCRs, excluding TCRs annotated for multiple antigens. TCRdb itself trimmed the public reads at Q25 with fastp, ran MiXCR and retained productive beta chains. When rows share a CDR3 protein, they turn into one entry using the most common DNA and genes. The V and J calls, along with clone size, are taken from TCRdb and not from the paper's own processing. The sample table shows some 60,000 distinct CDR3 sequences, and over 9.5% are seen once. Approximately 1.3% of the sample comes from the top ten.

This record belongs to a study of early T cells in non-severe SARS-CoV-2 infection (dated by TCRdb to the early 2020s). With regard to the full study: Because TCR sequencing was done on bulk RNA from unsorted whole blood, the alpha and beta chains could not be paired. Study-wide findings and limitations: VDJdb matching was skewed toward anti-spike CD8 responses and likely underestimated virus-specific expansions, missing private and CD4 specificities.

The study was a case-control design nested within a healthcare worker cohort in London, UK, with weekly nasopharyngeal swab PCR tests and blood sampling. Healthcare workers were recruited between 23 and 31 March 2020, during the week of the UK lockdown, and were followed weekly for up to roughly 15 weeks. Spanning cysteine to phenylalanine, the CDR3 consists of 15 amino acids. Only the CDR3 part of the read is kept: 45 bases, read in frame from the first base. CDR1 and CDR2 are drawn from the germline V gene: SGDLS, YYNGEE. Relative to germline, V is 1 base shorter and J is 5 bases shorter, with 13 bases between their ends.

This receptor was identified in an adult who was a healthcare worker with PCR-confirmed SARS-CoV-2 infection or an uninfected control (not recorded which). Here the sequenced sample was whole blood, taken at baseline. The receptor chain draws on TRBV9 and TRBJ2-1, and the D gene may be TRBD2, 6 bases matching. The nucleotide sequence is TGTGCCAGCAGCGTATCTAGCGCCCTTAACAATGAGCAGTTCTTC. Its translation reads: CASSVSSALNNEQFF.